In this sample, the clone carrying this T cell receptor (beta chain) turned up once. The data were obtained in a study of T cell changes during pregnancy in multiple sclerosis. This CDR3 is built from 14 residues. V shed 0 bases and J shed 4 bases, with 8 bases lying between them. The germline V gene has CDR1 SGHNT and CDR2 YYREEE (reference sequence). Only in-frame clones appear in the TCRdb table, and some are missing; sequencing was by immunoSEQ multiplex PCR. The sample consists of tens of thousands of clones, 80% to 90% of them appearing once. The receptor's source is a female donor with multiple sclerosis, enrolled in a pregnancy study. The sample in question was CD4+ T cells from peripheral blood mononuclear cells, obtained in the first trimester of pregnancy. The J gene is TRBJ2-1, the V gene TRBV5-4, with a possible D match to TRBD2 (6 bases). CDR3 region: CASSLGGEYNEQFF. CDR3 DNA: TGTGCCAGCAGCTTGGGGGGGGAGTACAATGAGCAGTTCTTC.